This TCR beta chain was profiled in a study of blood T cell repertoires in COVID-19. For the study at large: Whether acute or convalescent, the COVID-19 samples came from the United States, Italy and Spain.

This CDR3 is 14 amino acids long. From germline, CDR1 is LNHDA and CDR2 SQIVND (reference sequence). V was cut by 5 bases and J by 2 bases, with 12 bases left in between. Original processing methods: The assay estimated nucleated cells by amplifying reference gene primers. Clones were sequenced by immunoSEQ multiplex PCR, and TCRdb holds only the in-frame ones, with some missing. V, J and clone size are those of that table, while D and trimming were read from the DNA. The table includes a few hundred thousand clones, roughly four fifths detected once. Recovered Cohort 3 donors showed two negative PCRs, clearance, or symptom resolution.

The source material was PBMCs or T cells enriched from blood (not recorded which). This TCR was sampled from a woman in her fifties or sixties who had recovered from COVID-19. The chain joins TRBV19 to TRBJ1-2; D is possibly TRBD1 (6 bases). The CDR3 DNA sequence: TGTGCCAGTAGTCCAGGGGTTGAGAACTATGGCTACACCTTC. Its protein product is CASSPGVENYGYTF.